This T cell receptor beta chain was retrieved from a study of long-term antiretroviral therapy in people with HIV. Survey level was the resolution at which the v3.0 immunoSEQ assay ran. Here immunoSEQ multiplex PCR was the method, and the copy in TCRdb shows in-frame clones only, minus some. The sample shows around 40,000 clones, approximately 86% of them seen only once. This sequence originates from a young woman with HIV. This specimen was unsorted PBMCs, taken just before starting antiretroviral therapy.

CDR3 bases: TGTGCCACCAGCAGAGACTTGGTCCAAGGGAGCATGAACACTGAAGCTTTCTTT. Translated, it gives CATSRDLVQGSMNTEAFF. J is TRBJ1-1 and V is TRBV15; D remains unclear. Germline assignment: CDR1 LNHNV and CDR2 YYDKDF (reference sequence). The CDR3 covers 18 residues. The V gene lost 0 bases and the J gene lost 0 bases, with 17 bases spanning the gap.